The sequence of this TCR beta chain was determined in a study of cytomegalovirus exposure and HLA in healthy donors. V was shortened by 0 bases and J by 2 bases, with 8 bases between the two germline ends. Per the germline V gene, CDR1 is SGHRS and CDR2 is YFSETQ. There are 14 residues in the CDR3. PCR amplification relied on 60 Vbeta primers (plus 13 Jbeta primers). Repertoires were generated with immunoSEQ multiplex PCR, while TCRdb's copy carries only in-frame clones and drops some. The table includes roughly 76,000 clones, 75% to 90% detected once. The chain employs TRBV5-1 and TRBJ1-2; TRBD1 might be the D (6 bases). The receptor comes from a woman aged 25 to 39 in good health and CMV-seronegative. Specimen: PBMCs. CDR3 sequence (DNA): TGCGCCAGCAGCTTGGGCGACAGGAACTATGGCTACACCTTC. This encodes CASSLGDRNYGYTF.